This T cell receptor beta chain was documented in a study of control samples from healthy donors and cancer patients. The assay was immunoSEQ multiplex PCR, and TCRdb's table has in-frame clones only and misses some. The table lists 100,000 to 150,000 clones, 75% to 95% of them singletons. V shed 2 bases, J shed 10 bases, and the junction held 6 bases outside the gene matches. CDR1 is SGDLS, CDR2 YYNGEE, per germline. The CDR3 consists of 14 residues. The rearrangement uses TRBV9 and TRBJ1-6; TRBD1 aligns across 7 bases. The sample comprised blood. The source is a young man in good health. CDR3 nucleotide sequence: TGTGCCAGCAGCGTCGACAGGGAAAGGTCACCCCTCCACTTT. The encoded protein is CASSVDRERSPLHF.